The entry below describes one T cell receptor (beta chain). Its cognate antigen is unknown. The data originate from a study of Ad26.COV2.S vaccination and SARS-CoV-2 variants. Repertoires were generated with immunoSEQ multiplex PCR, while TCRdb's copy carries only in-frame clones and drops some. Among roughly 380,000 clones, around 86% were seen once, and the ten largest hold roughly 3.2%. Germline lookup yields CDR1 SGDLS and CDR2 YYNGEE. The V gene end was trimmed by 3 bases and the J gene end by 4 bases; junction bases not matched to a gene: 4. This CDR3 is 16 amino acids long. The treatment is: roughly 19 received Ad26.COV2.S at low or high dose, single or two shots; about 5 received placebo; per-sample allocation not given. Repertoires come from day 63 after the first vaccine or placebo injection. It was Wuhan-strain SARS-CoV-2 spike that the Ad26 vaccine vector expressed. Study-level findings and limits: Whether participants received vaccine or placebo, their non-spike TCR breadth was similar. A substantial breadth of spike-specific CD8+ and CD4+ T cell responses after vaccination has been reported. Vaccinated individuals (as opposed to placebo recipients) had higher spike-specific TCR breadth.

The genes are TRBV9 and TRBJ2-1; TRBD2 matches 13 bases. The origin of this receptor is a person aged 18-60 years who received the Ad26.COV2.S COVID-19 vaccine or a placebo. Sequencing used peripheral blood, obtained in a trial of Ad26.COV2.S vaccine versus placebo. This CDR3 reads CASSAGTSGAYNEQFF. In DNA, the CDR3 is TGTGCCAGCAGCGCCGGGACTAGCGGGGCTTACAATGAGCAGTTCTTC.